This TCR beta chain derives from a study of CD8+ T cells in alopecia areata. General study findings and limits: In scalp samples, resident alphabeta T cells of normal skin are also sequenced. Higher clonality and more expanded CD8+ clones appeared in lesional than normal scalp. Mouse data revealed clearer TCR sharing than patient data did, a gap possibly tied to HLA.

Trimming removed 6 bases from V and 5 bases from J; junction bases left unmatched: 13. Germline V lookup: CDR1 SGHAT, CDR2 FQNNGV. The CDR3 length is 16 residues. Extracted RNA was reverse transcribed into cDNA, the sequencing template. Profiled with immunoSEQ multiplex PCR; TCRdb holds only in-frame clones, not every one. Of about 150,000 clones in the sample, 45% to 60% were seen once. A note on this clone: Antigen: not known.

The TCR sequence derives from a human donor in good health. Sequencing input: CD4+ T cells sorted from blood. The rearrangement joins TRBV11-2 to TRBJ2-3; 8 bases line up with TRBD2. The CDR3, as DNA: TGTGCCAGCAGGAAACCCGGGACGGGAGGGGGAGATACGCAGTATTTT. As protein: CASRKPGTGGGDTQYF.